This T cell receptor (beta chain) was identified in a study of cytomegalovirus exposure and HLA in healthy donors. Notes on the study in general: The study flagged about 150 TCR beta chains as cytomegalovirus-associated.

With 60 Vbeta and 13 Jbeta primers, the PCR was carried out. TCRdb's table, derived via immunoSEQ multiplex PCR, lists solely in-frame clones and lacks some. The table has more than 85,000 clones, under 85% seen once. The sample holds a few counts of this clone. Its antigen is as yet unknown. V was shortened by 5 bases and J by 4 bases, with 12 bases between the two germline ends. From germline, CDR1 is SGHNT and CDR2 YYREEE (reference sequence). The CDR3 contains 13 residues. The chain links TRBV5-4 to TRBJ1-2, with unresolved D. The sequencing input was PBMCs. The sequence derives from a woman aged 45-65 years in good health and CMV-seropositive. For the CDR3, the DNA is TGTGCCAGCAGTTCAGAGGTAGTCTATGGCTACACCTTC. Translating gives CASSSEVVYGYTF. The whole variable domain, filled in from reference TRBV5-4 and TRBJ1-2, reads ETGVTQSPTHLIKTRGQQVTLRCSSQSGHNTVSWYQQALGQGPQFIFQYYREEENGRGNFPPRFSGLQFPNYSSELNVNALELDDSALYLCASSSEVVYGYTFGSGTRLTVV.